Listed here are 2 T cell receptor beta chains from one sample, sequenced in a study of blood T cells in healthy people across ages (dated by TCRdb to between 2014 and 2017). Preparation of the library involved 5' RACE. TCRdb shows the sequencer as Illumina HiSeq 2500. A second PCR of 7 to 11 cycles was performed with a sample-barcoded 5' primer and a J-beta primer mix. Through fastp at Q25 and MiXCR, TCRdb rebuilt clones from the public reads, retaining in-frame beta chains. Every entry covers one CDR3 protein and lists the most common genes and DNA from its rows. This sample lists hundreds of thousands of distinct CDR3 sequences; more than 25% were detected once. The ten largest clonotypes hold 15% to 20% of the sample. Sequencing used blood. These receptor sequences come from a woman older than 75 in good health.

The chain has TRBV18 and TRBJ2-3; D not certain. The CDR3 consists of 15 residues. Looked up from germline, CDR1 is KGHSH and CDR2 is LQKENI. V was trimmed by 5 bases and J by 6 bases, leaving 18 bases between them. The CDR3 DNA reads as TGTGCCAGCTCATCGACGACCCAGCGTGTGGATACGCAGTATTTT. This sequence encodes CASSSTTQRVDTQYF.

This chain connects TRBV19 to TRBJ2-5; TRBD2 agrees at 13 bases. The end of the DNA is better explained by TRBJ2-7, so the J call may be wrong. The CDR3 is 18 amino acids. Germline assignment: CDR1 LNHDA and CDR2 SQIVND (reference sequence). The CDR3 DNA reads as TGTGCCAGTAGTTCACGGACTAGCGGGGGCCCGAGCTCCTACGAGCAGTACTTC. Its protein is CASSSRTSGGPSSYEQYF.